This T cell receptor beta chain was retrieved from a study of T cells after yellow fever vaccination. Germline loops: CDR1 MNHEY, CDR2 SVGAGI. The V gene lost 2 bases and the J gene lost 8 bases, with 17 bases spanning the gap. CDR3 size: 15 residues. TCRdb reanalysed the 5' RACE reads using MiXCR and keeps one entry per CDR3 protein. This table has 300,000 to 400,000 distinct CDR3 sequences, 7% to 9% appearing once. Sequencing used PBMCs, obtained roughly 47 days after the first yellow fever vaccination. The chain has TRBV6-5 and TRBJ2-3; possibly TRBD1 or TRBD2 for D (5 bases each). This TCR was recovered from a man aged 18-30 years who received the YFV17D yellow fever vaccine. The CDR3 sequence: CASSYPLAAQGTQYF. The CDR3 region has the DNA TGTGCCAGCAGTTACCCGCTAGCTGCCCAGGGTACGCAGTATTTT.